This TCR beta chain appears in the sequencing data of a study of T cell repertoires in cytomegalovirus infection. Study as a whole: From public TCR beta signatures came an indication of both CMV infection and matching HLA type.

About this clonotype: The antigen is unknown. This likely comes from a read error, as the CDR3 has no conserved phenylalanine or tryptophan at its end.

Each CDR3 protein gets one entry after TCRdb re-called the reads with MiXCR. The table lists around 190,000 distinct CDR3 sequences, approximately 15% of them singletons. Study-level results: Identification of carriers of CMV plus the relevant HLA was performed using cumulative public TCR beta family frequency.

The V gene's germline CDR1 is SGHTA and CDR2 FQGTGA. This CDR3 region has 13 residues. V was cut by 5 bases and J by 4 bases, with 9 bases left in between. The chain joins TRBV7-3 to TRBJ2-1; D unclear. Sequencing was carried out using PBMCs. The TCR sequence derives from a human donor in good health (CMV status not recorded). Some clones in this sample may be carry-over from other donors' samples. The CDR3 is CASSPDSYNEQFC. DNA of the CDR3: TGTGCCAGCAGCCCCGACTCGTACAATGAGCAGTTCTGC.